Below, 28 T cell receptor beta chains from the same sample are listed, as sequenced in a study of regulatory T cells in long-lasting Graves disease (dated by TCRdb to 2020 to 2022). The library relied on multiplex PCR. Sequenced on an Illumina HiSeq 4000. TCR beta libraries were built with iRepertoire HTBI primers and Arm-PCR amplification of CDR3 regions. TCRdb took the public reads, trimmed them with fastp at Q25, ran MiXCR for clone calling and kept in-frame beta chains. Rows matching on CDR3 protein sequence are summarized as one entry with the most common DNA and genes. For this sample the table gives 350,000 to 450,000 distinct CDR3 sequences, of which roughly 17% were detected only once. The top ten hold 25% to 30% of the sample. The time point label corresponds to: newly diagnosed GD, antithyroid drugs for less than 3 months. For both TCR sequencing and RNA sequencing, RNA was extracted from PBMCs in TRIzol.

The data also belong to a second study, concerning T cells in Graves' hyperthyroidism and ophthalmopathy.

The material sequenced was peripheral blood mononuclear cells (PBMCs), taken at new diagnosis, from a patient treated with antithyroid drugs. The receptors originated from a man between 40 and 49 years old with Graves disease. Donor details come from another sample of the same person, matched by shared clones.

This clonotype was detected ten times or more. The J gene is TRBJ1-1, the V gene TRBV28; a weak D match, TRBD1 (5 bases). The CDR3 loop spans 16 amino acids. V was pared by 3 bases and J by 0 bases, with 14 bases between. The V gene's germline CDR1 is MDHEN and CDR2 SYDVKM. CDR3 sequence: CASSFFRVLLNTEAFF. The CDR3 DNA reads TGTGCCAGCAGTTTTTTCAGGGTCCTTCTGAACACTGAAGCTTTCTTT.

At least ten counts were recorded for this clonotype. CDR3 coding DNA: TGTGCCAGCAAACTAGATTTGAACACCGGGGAGCTGTTTTTT. It codes for CASKLDLNTGELFF. The genes are TRBV6-1 and TRBJ2-2, with D perhaps TRBD2 (5 bases). This CDR3 region has 14 residues. CDR1 MNHNS and CDR2 SASEGT come from the germline V gene. The germline V and J ends were trimmed by 7 bases and 1 base, with 10 bases remaining between them.

This clonotype came up many times. V is TRBV28 and J is TRBJ1-5; D is unclear. The CDR3 is 12 residues long. Germline V gives CDR1 MDHEN, CDR2 SYDVKM. The germline V and J ends were trimmed by 6 bases and 5 bases, with 8 bases remaining between them. CDR3 in amino acids: CASSPLYQPQHF. Here the CDR3 DNA reads TGTGCCAGCAGCCCACTTTATCAGCCCCAGCATTTT.

The genes are TRBV10-3 and TRBJ2-1; 11 bases are shared with TRBD2. Germline trimming cut 4 bases from V and 9 bases from J; bases unmatched to any gene: 5. Germline CDR1 is ENHRY and CDR2 is SYGVKD. This CDR3 contains 14 residues. The CDR3 reads CAISGSGGALEQFF. CDR3 coding DNA: TGTGCCATCAGTGGTAGCGGGGGGGCCCTTGAGCAGTTCTTC.

This clonotype was recorded many times. The V gene is TRBV4-3, the J gene TRBJ2-1; D possibly corresponds to TRBD1 (6 bases). Germline loops: CDR1 LGHNA, CDR2 YSLEER. CDR3 size: 15 residues. The ends were cut back, 0 bases at V and 6 bases at J, with 12 bases in the middle. This CDR3 is CASSQDFRGFNEQFF. CDR3 coding DNA: TGCGCCAGCAGCCAAGACTTCAGGGGCTTCAATGAGCAGTTCTTC.

This clonotype came up many times. The V gene is TRBV2, the J gene TRBJ2-5; tentatively, D is TRBD1 or TRBD2 (5 bases each). The CDR3 has 13 residues. V was trimmed by 4 bases and J by 7 bases, leaving 13 bases between them. Germline CDR1 SNHLY, CDR2 FYNNEI. The DNA of the CDR3 is TGTGCCAGCAGTGGGACTCCGCAGGGGACCCAGTACTTC. Encoded protein: CASSGTPQGTQYF.

The chain is built from TRBV10-3 and TRBJ2-7; D gene uncertain. With 4 bases removed from V and 2 bases from J, the gap between germline ends came to 12 bases. CDR3 length: 14 amino acids. From germline, CDR1 is ENHRY and CDR2 SYGVKD. The CDR3 region has the DNA TGTGCCATCAGTGGACGGCTTGCTACCTACGAGCAGTACTTC. This gives the protein CAISGRLATYEQYF.

This clonotype was detected many times. The V gene is TRBV2, the J gene TRBJ1-2; no definite D call. This CDR3 region has 15 residues. Looked up from germline, CDR1 is SNHLY and CDR2 is FYNNEI. The germline V and J ends were trimmed by 5 bases and 3 bases, with 16 bases remaining between them. The CDR3 region is CASSLGGGKYYGYTF. DNA for the CDR3: TGTGCCAGCAGTTTAGGTGGTGGGAAATACTATGGCTACACCTTC.

This clonotype has ten or more counts. V gene TRBV28 combines with J gene TRBJ2-5; D unclear. This CDR3 contains 12 residues. Germline loops: CDR1 MDHEN, CDR2 SYDVKM. The germline V and J ends were trimmed by 4 bases and 2 bases, with 5 bases remaining between them. The CDR3 coding sequence is TGTGCCAGCAGTTCCTGGCAAGAGACCCAGTACTTC. It specifies CASSSWQETQYF. Variable domain in full (rest from reference TRBV28 and TRBJ2-5): DVKVTQSSRYLVKRTGEKVFLECVQDMDHENMFWYRQDPGLGLRLIYFSYDVKMKEKGDIPEGYSVSREKKERFSLILESASTNQTSMYLCASSSWQETQYFGPGTRLLVL.

This clonotype was seen a handful of times. As DNA, the CDR3 is TGTGCCAGCAGCTTCGGCGGAGGAGGGCCATCCGAGCAGTACTTC. Amino acid sequence: CASSFGGGGPSEQYF. The chain links TRBV7-3 to TRBJ2-7, with D tentatively TRBD2 (6 bases). There are 15 residues in the CDR3. The germline V and J ends were trimmed by 3 bases and 6 bases, with 18 bases remaining between them. In germline, CDR1 is SGHTA, CDR2 FQGTGA.

This clonotype turned up a few times. J is TRBJ1-1 and V is TRBV29-1; D is unresolved. The CDR3 spans 13 residues. Germline assignment: CDR1 SQVTM and CDR2 ANQGSEA. Trimming shortened V by 3 bases and J by 1 base, and 9 bases separated the two germline ends. The chain's CDR3 is CSVELQWNTEAFF. The CDR3 DNA follows: TGCAGCGTTGAGTTACAGTGGAACACTGAAGCTTTCTTT.

This clonotype was recorded many times. The chain recombines TRBV5-1 with TRBJ2-5; D ambiguous. With 2 bases removed from V and 1 base from J, the gap between germline ends came to 6 bases. Germline CDR1 reads SGHRS; CDR2 reads YFSETQ. The CDR3 length is 13 residues. CDR3 amino acids: CASSFQVQETQYF. In DNA, the CDR3 is TGCGCCAGCAGCTTCCAGGTCCAAGAGACCCAGTACTTC.

This sequence joins TRBV7-2 and TRBJ2-3; D gene ambiguous. Germline CDR1 SGHTA, CDR2 FQGNSA. This CDR3 has 15 amino acids. V was shortened by 1 base and J by 4 bases, with 12 bases between the two germline ends. The CDR3 region has the DNA TGTGCCAGCAGCTTAGAGGCGTCGGTCTCAGATACGCAGTATTTT. Its translation is CASSLEASVSDTQYF.

This clonotype has at least ten counts. V and J are TRBV5-1 and TRBJ1-5, with no clear D. CDR3 length equals 13 residues. Germline V lookup: CDR1 SGHRS, CDR2 YFSETQ. V lost 0 bases to trimming and J lost 7 bases, with 8 bases between them. CDR3 nucleotides: TGCGCCAGCAGCTTGGCCGGGGTGCAGCCCCAGCATTTT. It is translated as CASSLAGVQPQHF.

Ten or more counts support this clonotype. The chain couples TRBV6-1 to TRBJ2-1; weak D call: TRBD2 (8 bases). Trimming cost V 5 bases and J 9 bases, with 26 bases left between them. From germline, CDR1 is MNHNS and CDR2 SASEGT. CDR3 length equals 17 residues. CDR3: CASSRTGPGLDYGEQFF. The DNA for the CDR3 is TGTGCCAGCAGTCGGACAGGCCCGGGACTAGATTACGGTGAGCAGTTCTTC.

This clonotype was observed at least ten times. V gene TRBV28 combines with J gene TRBJ1-5; D is unresolved. The CDR3 has 17 amino acids. V was shortened by 6 bases and J by 7 bases, with 25 bases between the two germline ends. Germline CDR1 and CDR2: MDHEN and SYDVKM. This CDR3 reads CASRPRFVPFADQPQHF. The CDR3 region has the DNA TGTGCCAGCAGACCTCGGTTCGTACCGTTCGCAGACCAGCCCCAGCATTTT.

This clonotype was picked up many times. The chain carries TRBV6-1 and TRBJ1-5; 7 nucleotides agree with TRBD1. The CDR3 has 13 residues. V was pared by 4 bases and J by 7 bases, with 4 bases of the junction left unmatched. Germline CDR1 MNHNS, CDR2 SASEGT. In DNA form, the CDR3 reads TGTGCCAGCAGTGTGGCAGGGGGACAGCCCCAGCATTTT. Its protein is CASSVAGGQPQHF.

The genes are TRBV3-1 and TRBJ2-1; D is possibly TRBD1 or TRBD2 (5 bases each). Germline lookup yields CDR1 LGHDT and CDR2 YNNKEL (reference sequence). CDR3 size: 14 residues. The V and J ends lost 2 bases and 12 bases respectively, with 17 bases between them. The CDR3 sequence: CASSQLGTVFVQFF. The CDR3 bases are TGTGCCAGCAGCCAATTAGGGACGGTGTTCGTGCAGTTCTTC.

The chain is built from TRBV7-9 and TRBJ2-5; no reliable D call. The germline gives CDR1 SEHNR, CDR2 FQNEAQ (reference sequence). This CDR3 is built from 17 residues. Trimming took off 1 base at V and 1 base at J, with 16 bases between the two ends. CDR3 coding DNA: TGTGCCAGCAGCTTAGGGTCCCAACCGAAGGCCCAAGAGACCCAGTACTTC. Encoded protein: CASSLGSQPKAQETQYF.

Ten or more counts support this clonotype. The chain joins TRBV3-1 to TRBJ2-3, with D perhaps TRBD2 (6 bases). The CDR3 has 16 residues. Germline CDR1 LGHDT, CDR2 YNNKEL (reference sequence). Trimming took off 0 bases at V and 2 bases at J, with 12 bases between the two ends. The CDR3 DNA reads as TGTGCCAGCAGCCAAGAGTGGCGGGGAGACACAGATACGCAGTATTTT. Translation gives CASSQEWRGDTDTQYF.

This clonotype was seen a handful of times. The gene calls are TRBV7-2 and TRBJ2-4; TRBD2 is a possible D gene (7 bases). Trimming pared 1 base from V and 5 bases from J, leaving 18 bases between. The CDR3 has 17 residues. Germline assignment: CDR1 SGHTA and CDR2 FQGNSA. In nucleotides, the CDR3 is TGTGCCAGCAGCTTAGGTCGGAGGGGGGGCTTACAAAACATTCAGTACTTC. Translating gives CASSLGRRGGLQNIQYF.

This clonotype was detected ten times or more. The chain has TRBV2 and TRBJ1-1, with unresolved D. Germline V gene data show CDR1 as SNHLY and CDR2 as FYNNEI. The CDR3 spans 14 residues. The V end was cut by 7 bases, the J end by 2 bases, with 14 bases between. The CDR3 DNA is TGTGCCAGCAATTACGAGGAAGGAAACACTGAAGCTTTCTTT. This translates into CASNYEEGNTEAFF. Full variable domain (outside the CDR3, taken from reference TRBV2 and TRBJ1-1): EPEVTQTPSHQVTQMGQEVILRCVPISNHLYFYWYRQILGQKVEFLVSFYNNEISEKSEIFDDQFSVERPDGSNFTLKIRSTKLEDSAMYFCASNYEEGNTEAFFGQGTRLTVV.

V gene TRBV4-2 combines with J gene TRBJ1-5; D is perhaps TRBD1 (6 bases). This CDR3 spans 15 amino acids. Trimming cost V 5 bases and J 0 bases, with 11 bases left between them. Germline V gene lookup returns CDR1 LGHNA and CDR2 YNFKEQ. The CDR3: CASSEGVNSNQPQHF. The DNA of the CDR3 is TGTGCCAGCAGCGAGGGGGTGAATAGCAATCAGCCCCAGCATTTT.

This clonotype was counted ten times or more. The gene calls are TRBV5-1 and TRBJ2-3; 9 bases match TRBD2. Trimming at V came to 1 base and at J to 2 bases, leaving 5 bases not matched to a gene. This CDR3 has 16 amino acids. The germline V gene has CDR1 SGHRS and CDR2 YFSETQ. CDR3 sequence (DNA): TGCGCCAGCAGCTTGAGCGCGGGGGGGCCCACAGATACGCAGTATTTT. Protein sequence: CASSLSAGGPTDTQYF.

The table lists this clonotype with many counts. This chain uses TRBV20-1 with TRBJ1-5, with D maybe TRBD1 (5 bases). In germline, CDR1 is DFQATT, CDR2 SNEGSKA (reference sequence). CDR3 size: 15 residues. V lost 3 bases and J lost 0, with 12 bases in between. In nucleotides, the CDR3 is TGCAGTGCTAGTGACAGACAGAATAGCAATCAGCCCCAGCATTTT. Amino acids: CSASDRQNSNQPQHF.

The DNA for the CDR3 is TGTGCCTGGAGTGTACTGCCGGGGAGGGTTAATTCACCCCTCCACTTT. It encodes CAWSVLPGRVNSPLHF. The chain carries TRBV30 and TRBJ1-6, with D hard to call. Germline V gene lookup returns CDR1 GTSNPN and CDR2 SVGIG (reference sequence). The CDR3 length is 16 residues. Trimming cost V 0 bases and J 6 bases, with 15 bases left between them.

This clonotype was recorded a few times. The chain couples TRBV6-1 to TRBJ2-1, with 7 positions matching TRBD2. CDR3 length: 13 amino acids. Germline CDR1 reads MNHNS; CDR2 reads SASEGT. With V trimmed by 4 bases and J by 9 bases, 6 bases remained unmatched. For the CDR3, the DNA is TGTGCCAGCAGTGGGTCGGGGGGAATTGAGCAGTTCTTC. Amino acid sequence: CASSGSGGIEQFF.

The sample holds a few counts of this clonotype. The V call is TRBV6-1, the J call TRBJ1-5; D is unclear. The CDR3 has 12 amino acids. With 5 bases removed from V and 6 bases from J, the gap between germline ends came to 8 bases. Germline V gene data show CDR1 as MNHNS and CDR2 as SASEGT. CDR3 sequence reads: CASSTDFQPQHF. In nucleotides, the CDR3 is TGTGCCAGCAGTACTGACTTTCAGCCCCAGCATTTT.